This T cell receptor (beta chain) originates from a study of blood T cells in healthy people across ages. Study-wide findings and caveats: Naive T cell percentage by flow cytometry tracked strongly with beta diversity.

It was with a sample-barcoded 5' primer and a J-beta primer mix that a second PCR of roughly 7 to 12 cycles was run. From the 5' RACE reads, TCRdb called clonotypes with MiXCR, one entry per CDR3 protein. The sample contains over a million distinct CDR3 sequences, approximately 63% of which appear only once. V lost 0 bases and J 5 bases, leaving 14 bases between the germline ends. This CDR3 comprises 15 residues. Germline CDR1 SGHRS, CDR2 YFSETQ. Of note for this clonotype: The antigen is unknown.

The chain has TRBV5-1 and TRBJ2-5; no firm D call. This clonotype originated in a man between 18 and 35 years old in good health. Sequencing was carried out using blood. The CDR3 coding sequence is TGCGCCAGCAGCTTGGCCATGACCCGCCGGGAGACCCAGTACTTC. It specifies CASSLAMTRRETQYF.